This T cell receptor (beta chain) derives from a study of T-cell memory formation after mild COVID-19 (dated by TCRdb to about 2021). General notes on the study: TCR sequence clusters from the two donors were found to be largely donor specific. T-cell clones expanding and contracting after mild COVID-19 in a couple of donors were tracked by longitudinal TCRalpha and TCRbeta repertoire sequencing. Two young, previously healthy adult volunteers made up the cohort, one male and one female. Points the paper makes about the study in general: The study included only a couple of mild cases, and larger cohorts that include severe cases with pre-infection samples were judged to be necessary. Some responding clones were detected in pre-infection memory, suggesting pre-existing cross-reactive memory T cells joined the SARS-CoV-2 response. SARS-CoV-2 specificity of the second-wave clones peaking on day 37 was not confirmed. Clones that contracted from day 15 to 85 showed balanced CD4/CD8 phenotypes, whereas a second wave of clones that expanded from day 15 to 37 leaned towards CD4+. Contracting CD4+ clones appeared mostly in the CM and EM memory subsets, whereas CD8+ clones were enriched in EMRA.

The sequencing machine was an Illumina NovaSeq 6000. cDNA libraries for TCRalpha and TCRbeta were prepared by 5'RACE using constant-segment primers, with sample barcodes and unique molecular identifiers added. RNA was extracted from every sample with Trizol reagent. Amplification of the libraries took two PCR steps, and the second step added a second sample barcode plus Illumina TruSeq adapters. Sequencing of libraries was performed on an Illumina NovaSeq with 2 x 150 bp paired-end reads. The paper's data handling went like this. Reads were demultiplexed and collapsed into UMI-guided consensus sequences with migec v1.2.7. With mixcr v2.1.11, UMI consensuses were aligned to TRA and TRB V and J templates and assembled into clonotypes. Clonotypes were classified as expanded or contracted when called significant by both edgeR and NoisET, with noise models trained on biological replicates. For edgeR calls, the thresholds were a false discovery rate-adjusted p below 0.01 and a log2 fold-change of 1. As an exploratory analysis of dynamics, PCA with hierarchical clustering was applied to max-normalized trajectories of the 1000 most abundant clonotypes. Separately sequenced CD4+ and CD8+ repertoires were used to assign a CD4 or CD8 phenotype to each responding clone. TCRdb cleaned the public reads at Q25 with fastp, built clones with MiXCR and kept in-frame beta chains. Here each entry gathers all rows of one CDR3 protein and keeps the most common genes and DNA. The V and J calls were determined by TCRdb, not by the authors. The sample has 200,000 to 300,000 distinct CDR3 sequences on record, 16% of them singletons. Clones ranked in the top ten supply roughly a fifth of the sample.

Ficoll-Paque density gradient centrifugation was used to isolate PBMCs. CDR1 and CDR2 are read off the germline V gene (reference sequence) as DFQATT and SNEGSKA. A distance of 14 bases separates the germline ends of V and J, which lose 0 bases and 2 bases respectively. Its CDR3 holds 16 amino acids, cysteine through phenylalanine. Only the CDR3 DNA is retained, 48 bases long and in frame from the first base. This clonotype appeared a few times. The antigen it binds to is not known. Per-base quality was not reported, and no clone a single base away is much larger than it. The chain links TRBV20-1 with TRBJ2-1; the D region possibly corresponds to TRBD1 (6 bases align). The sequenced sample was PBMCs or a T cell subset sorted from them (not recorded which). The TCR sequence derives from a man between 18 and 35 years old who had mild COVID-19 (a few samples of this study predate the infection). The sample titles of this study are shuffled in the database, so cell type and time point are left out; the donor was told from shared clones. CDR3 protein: CSARDLWAGAYNEQFF. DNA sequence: TGCAGTGCTAGAGATCTTTGGGCAGGGGCCTACAATGAGCAGTTCTTC.